This record concerns one T cell receptor (beta chain) sequence. Whenever a sample was processed, at least 6.5 million PBMCs were isolated. The data originate from a study of blood T cells in healthy people across ages. A J-beta primer mix and a sample-barcoded 5' primer were used in a second PCR of about 7 to 12 cycles. MiXCR, applied by TCRdb to the 5' RACE reads, yields one record per CDR3 protein. The sample shows over a million distinct CDR3 sequences, more than 35% of them seen only once. This receptor was taken from a woman aged 55-70 years in good health. The sample consisted of blood.

CDR3 residues: CASGLAGGYNEQYF. CDR3 in DNA: TGTGCTAGTGGTTTAGCGGGAGGCTACAATGAGCAGTACTTC. The chain has TRBV12-5 and TRBJ2-1; 9 bases fit TRBD2. The DNA end favors TRBJ2-7, so the J call may be wrong. CDR3 length equals 14 residues. Germline values: CDR1 LGHNT, CDR2 FRNRAP.